The present T cell receptor beta chain was sequenced within a study of T cells in Graves' hyperthyroidism and ophthalmopathy. The CDR3 is 15 amino acids. Germline CDR1 reads SGHVS; CDR2 reads FQNEAQ. V shed 5 bases, J shed 5 bases, and the junction held 9 bases outside the gene matches. This clonotype was counted between two and nine times. Antigen specificity is unknown. The source material, RNA transcripts, was used to amplify TCR beta CDR3 regions. Primed by the HTBI set, a first-round RT-PCR was run on the TCR CDR3. TCRdb processed the multiplex PCR reads anew with MiXCR; each CDR3 protein has one entry. Of roughly 570,000 distinct CDR3 sequences in the sample, 35% to 55% were seen once. General study results and limits: In the analysis, a 13 V-J model separated ophthalmopathy from stable hyperthyroidism. Most clonotypes expanded in thyroid above 0.001 were likewise present in blood.

V is TRBV7-8 and J is TRBJ2-7, with TRBD1 identical over 10 bases. The clonotype comes from an adult woman with Graves' disease, either hyperthyroidism or ophthalmopathy (not recorded which). Input material: peripheral blood or thyroid tissue (not recorded which). CDR3 sequence (DNA): TGTGCCAGCAGCAAAAATCCCGGGACAGGGGACGAGCAGTACTTC. It yields the protein CASSKNPGTGDEQYF.